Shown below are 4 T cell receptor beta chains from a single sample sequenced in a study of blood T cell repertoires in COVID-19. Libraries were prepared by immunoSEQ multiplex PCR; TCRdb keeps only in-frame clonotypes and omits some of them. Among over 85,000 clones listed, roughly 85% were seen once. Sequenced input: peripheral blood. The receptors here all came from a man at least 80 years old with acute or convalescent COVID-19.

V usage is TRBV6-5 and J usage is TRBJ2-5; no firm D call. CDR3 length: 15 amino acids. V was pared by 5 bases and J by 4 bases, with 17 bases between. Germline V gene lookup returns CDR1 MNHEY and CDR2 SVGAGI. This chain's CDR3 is CASSTGPGERETQYF. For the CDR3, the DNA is TGTGCCAGCAGTACCGGCCCCGGAGAACGAGAGACCCAGTACTTC.

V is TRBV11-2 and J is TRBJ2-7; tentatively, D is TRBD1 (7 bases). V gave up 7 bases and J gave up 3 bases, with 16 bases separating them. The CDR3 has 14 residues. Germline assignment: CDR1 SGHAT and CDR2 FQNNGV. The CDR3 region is CASTSRGVLYEQYF. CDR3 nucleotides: TGTGCCAGCACCAGCAGGGGGGTCCTCTACGAGCAGTACTTC.

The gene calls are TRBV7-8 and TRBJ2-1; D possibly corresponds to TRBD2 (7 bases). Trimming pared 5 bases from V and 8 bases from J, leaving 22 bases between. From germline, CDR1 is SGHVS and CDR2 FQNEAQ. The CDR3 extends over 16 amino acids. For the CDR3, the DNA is TGTGCCAGCAGCCCGCAGACGGGGGGCTTGGCCGATGAGCAGTTCTTC. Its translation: CASSPQTGGLADEQFF.

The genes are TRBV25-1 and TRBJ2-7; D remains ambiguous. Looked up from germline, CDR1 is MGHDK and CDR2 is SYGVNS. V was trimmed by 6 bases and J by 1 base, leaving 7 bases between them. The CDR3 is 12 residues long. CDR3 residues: CASRLTSYEQYF. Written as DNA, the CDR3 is TGTGCCAGCAGACTGACATCCTACGAGCAGTACTTC.